These 4 T cell receptor beta chains were sequenced from one sample in a study of hypomethylating agent response in myelodysplastic syndrome. Profiled with immunoSEQ multiplex PCR; TCRdb holds only in-frame clones, not every one. The repertoire includes fewer than 7,500 clones, around 80% of them detected once, and over 20% sits in the top ten. Sequencing used bone marrow, obtained before or after starting hypomethylating agent treatment for myelodysplastic syndrome (not recorded which). The receptor source for this set is a human donor with myelodysplastic syndrome.

The gene calls are TRBV28 and TRBJ1-1, with 7 nucleotides matching TRBD1. The CDR3 is 13 residues long. Per the germline V gene, CDR1 is MDHEN and CDR2 is SYDVKM. Germline trimming cut 2 bases from V and 4 bases from J; bases unmatched to any gene: 1. In nucleotides, the CDR3 is TGTGCCAGCAGTTTACCAGGGGGCACTGAAGCTTTCTTT. It is translated as CASSLPGGTEAFF.

The rearrangement joins TRBV28 to TRBJ2-7; TRBD1 is a possible D gene (6 bases). The germline V and J ends were trimmed by 8 bases and 5 bases, with 16 bases remaining between them. CDR1 is MDHEN and CDR2 is SYDVKM in the germline V gene. The CDR3 extends over 13 amino acids. In DNA, the CDR3 is TGTGCCAGCTCGATCGGCAGGGGCCACGAGCAGTACTTC. Amino acid sequence: CASSIGRGHEQYF.

The gene calls are TRBV6-1 and TRBJ2-5; D is uncertain. The V end was cut by 7 bases, the J end by 5 bases, with 11 bases between. Germline CDR1 MNHNS, CDR2 SASEGT. The CDR3 contains 12 residues. CDR3 nucleotide sequence: TGTGCCAGCAAGACTTTCCAGGAGACCCAGTACTTC. Protein product: CASKTFQETQYF.

This CDR3 is CASSEYLPGNTIYF. Written as DNA, the CDR3 is TGCGCCAGCAGTGAATACCTGCCGGGAAACACCATATATTTT. The chain recombines TRBV10-2 with TRBJ1-3; D is unclear. The germline CDR1 and CDR2 sequences are WSHSY and SAAADI. The CDR3 consists of 14 residues. V was shortened by 3 bases and J by 4 bases, with 10 bases between the two germline ends.